The clone carrying this T cell receptor (beta chain) has more than one count but fewer than ten. No antigen is known for it. These data belong to a study of early T cells in non-severe SARS-CoV-2 infection. Study details: Sequencing of unsorted whole blood was done on bulk RNA, leaving chains unpaired. Regarding the study as a whole: Matching results from VDJdb favored anti-spike CD8 responses, leaving private and CD4 specificities undetected.

CDR3 size: 14 residues. Deletions cut 5 bases from V and 9 bases from J, with 19 bases between. From germline, CDR1 is SGHTA and CDR2 FQGNSA. Attachment of unique molecular identifiers to individual cDNA molecules was performed. TCRdb redid the calling of the 5' RACE reads with MiXCR, one entry per CDR3 protein. This table holds 75,000 to 95,000 distinct CDR3 sequences, around 16% found once. This chain uses TRBV7-2 with TRBJ1-1, with D maybe TRBD1 (6 bases). This clonotype was sampled from an adult who was a healthcare worker with PCR-confirmed SARS-CoV-2 infection or an uninfected control (not recorded which). Sequencing was performed on whole blood, taken at baseline. The CDR3 DNA reads TGTGCCAGCAGCCGTGACAGGCCGGCCTTAAAAGCTTTCTTT. As protein: CASSRDRPALKAFF.